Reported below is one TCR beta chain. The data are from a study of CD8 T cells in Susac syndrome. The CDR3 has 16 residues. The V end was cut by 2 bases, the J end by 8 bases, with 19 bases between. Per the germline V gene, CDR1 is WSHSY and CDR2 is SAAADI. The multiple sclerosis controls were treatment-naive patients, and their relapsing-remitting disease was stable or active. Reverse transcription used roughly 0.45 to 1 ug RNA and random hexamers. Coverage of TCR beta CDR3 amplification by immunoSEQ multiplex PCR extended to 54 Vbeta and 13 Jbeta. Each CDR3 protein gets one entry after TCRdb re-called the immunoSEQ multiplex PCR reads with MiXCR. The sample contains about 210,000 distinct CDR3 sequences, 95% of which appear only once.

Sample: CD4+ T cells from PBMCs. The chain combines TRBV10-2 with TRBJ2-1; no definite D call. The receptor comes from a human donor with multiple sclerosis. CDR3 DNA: TGCGCCAGCAGTGAGGTCTTGTATCCTATGTCCCATGAGCAGTTCTTC. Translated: CASSEVLYPMSHEQFF.